These T cell receptor beta chains were read from a single sample in a study of blood T cell repertoires in COVID-19. TCRdb's table, derived via immunoSEQ multiplex PCR, lists solely in-frame clones and lacks some. The table has 55,000 to 75,000 clones, about 81% seen once; the top ten hold less than 10%. The sequenced sample was peripheral blood. The receptors were gathered from a human donor in a cohort sampled during active COVID-19. CDR3s include the opening cysteine and the closing phenylalanine or tryptophan. A D gene is named only where the DNA matches it firmly. Some rows have no size entry. The others give once, few or many, or a class for an expanded clone.

v_gene: TRBV4-1; d_gene: -; abundance: -; j_gene: TRBJ2-7; CDR3nt: TGCGCCAGCAGCAAAGGTTGGGTAGCGGATTCCTACGAGCAGTACTTC; CDR3aa: CASSKGWVADSYEQYF
v_gene: TRBV2; d_gene: TRBD1; abundance: once; j_gene: TRBJ2-1; CDR3nt: TGTGCCAGCAGTCGGACAGGGGACAACAATGAGCAGTTCTTC; CDR3aa: CASSRTGDNNEQFF
v_gene: TRBV19; d_gene: -; abundance: -; j_gene: TRBJ1-4; CDR3nt: TGTGCCAGTATTAATCCGGGTACTAATGAAAAACTGTTTTTT; CDR3aa: CASINPGTNEKLFF
v_gene: TRBV5-5; d_gene: -; abundance: -; j_gene: TRBJ1-3; CDR3nt: TGTGCCAGCAGCCCCGAGGGCTGGTCTGGAAACACCATATATTTT; CDR3aa: CASSPEGWSGNTIYF
v_gene: TRBV6-1; d_gene: TRBD2; abundance: -; j_gene: TRBJ2-7; CDR3nt: TGTGCCAGCAGTGGGGGGGGGACTAGCGGAACTAACTACGAGCAGTACTTC; CDR3aa: CASSGGGTSGTNYEQYF
v_gene: TRBV6-5; d_gene: -; abundance: -; j_gene: TRBJ2-2; CDR3nt: TGTGCCAGCAGTTACTTGCAGGGAAACACCGGGGAGCTGTTTTTT; CDR3aa: CASSYLQGNTGELFF
v_gene: TRBV27; d_gene: -; abundance: few; j_gene: TRBJ1-6; CDR3nt: TGTGCCAGCAGGGCGACATTAGATAATTCACCCCTCCACTTT; CDR3aa: CASRATLDNSPLHF
v_gene: TRBV28; d_gene: -; abundance: -; j_gene: TRBJ1-4; CDR3nt: TGTGCCAGCAGCCCCGGGACTGGGCCGTACGAAAAACTGTTTTTT; CDR3aa: CASSPGTGPYEKLFF
v_gene: TRBV12-3/TRBV12-4; d_gene: TRBD1; abundance: -; j_gene: TRBJ1-2; CDR3nt: TGTGCCAGCAGTTTGTCAAGGGGGCAGGGCTACACCTTC; CDR3aa: CASSLSRGQGYTF
v_gene: TRBV28; d_gene: TRBD2; abundance: few; j_gene: TRBJ2-7; CDR3nt: TGTGCCAGCAGTTTTGAGTTGACTAGCGGTTCCTACGAGCAGTACTTC; CDR3aa: CASSFELTSGSYEQYF
v_gene: TRBV28; d_gene: -; abundance: -; j_gene: TRBJ2-6; CDR3nt: TGTGCCAGCAGCAACCTCATCGGGGGAATGGATGGGGCCAACGTCCTGACTTTC; CDR3aa: CASSNLIGGMDGANVLTF
v_gene: TRBV5-1; d_gene: TRBD1; abundance: -; j_gene: TRBJ2-3; CDR3nt: TGCGCCAGCAGCGAGACAGGGCGTTTAGGCACAGATACGCAGTATTTT; CDR3aa: CASSETGRLGTDTQYF
v_gene: TRBV28; d_gene: TRBD1; abundance: few; j_gene: TRBJ1-1; CDR3nt: TGTGCCAGCAGAAGCGTGGGGACAGTACGAAACACTGAAGCTTTCTTT; CDR3aa: CASRSVGTVRNTEAFF
v_gene: TRBV11-2; d_gene: -; abundance: -; j_gene: TRBJ2-2; CDR3nt: TGTGCCAGCAGCGGTGGAGGGCCCAACACCGGGGAGCTGTTTTTT; CDR3aa: CASSGGGPNTGELFF
v_gene: TRBV4-2; d_gene: TRBD2; abundance: -; j_gene: TRBJ2-2; CDR3nt: TGTGCCAGCAGCCAAGCTTTGAATAGCGGGAGAGGGAACACCGGGGAGCTGTTTTTT; CDR3aa: CASSQALNSGRGNTGELFF
v_gene: TRBV5-1; d_gene: TRBD2; abundance: few; j_gene: TRBJ2-5; CDR3nt: TGCGCCAGCAGGTTGACTAGCGGAGGTCAAGAGACCCAGTACTTC; CDR3aa: CASRLTSGGQETQYF
v_gene: TRBV18; d_gene: -; abundance: -; j_gene: TRBJ1-2; CDR3nt: TGTGCCAGCTCACCGTTAGCCGGAGGGACGTTTGGCTATGGCTACACCTTC; CDR3aa: CASSPLAGGTFGYGYTF
v_gene: TRBV25-1; d_gene: TRBD2; abundance: -; j_gene: TRBJ2-7; CDR3nt: TGTGCCAGCAGTGAACCCAGCGGGAGGATTTACGAGCAGTACTTC; CDR3aa: CASSEPSGRIYEQYF
v_gene: TRBV4-2; d_gene: TRBD1; abundance: -; j_gene: TRBJ2-3; CDR3nt: TGTGCCAGCAGCCACCAGGACAGGGTTAATTCAGATACGCAGTATTTT; CDR3aa: CASSHQDRVNSDTQYF
v_gene: TRBV28; d_gene: TRBD1; abundance: -; j_gene: TRBJ2-7; CDR3nt: TGTGCAACCACAGGGGGTTACGAGCAGTACTTC; CDR3aa: CATTGGYEQYF
v_gene: TRBV28; d_gene: TRBD2; abundance: -; j_gene: TRBJ2-3; CDR3nt: TGTGCCAGCAGTTGGGGGACTAGCGGGAGCCTGGATACGCAGTATTTT; CDR3aa: CASSWGTSGSLDTQYF
v_gene: TRBV5-1; d_gene: -; abundance: once; j_gene: TRBJ2-2; CDR3nt: TGCGCCAGCAGCGTAGGGACTTTTGCGGCCGGGGAGCTGTTTTTT; CDR3aa: CASSVGTFAAGELFF
v_gene: TRBV6-2/TRBV6-3; d_gene: -; abundance: many; j_gene: TRBJ1-2; CDR3nt: TGTGCCAGCAGTTACCAGACAGATTACACCTTC; CDR3aa: CASSYQTDYTF
v_gene: TRBV29-1; d_gene: TRBD1; abundance: -; j_gene: TRBJ2-7; CDR3nt: TGCAGCGTTGAATCGGACAGGGGCTACGAGCAGTACTTC; CDR3aa: CSVESDRGYEQYF
v_gene: TRBV5-1; d_gene: -; abundance: -; j_gene: TRBJ1-4; CDR3nt: TGCGCCAGCAGCTTGGACAGACGGAATGAAAAACTGTTTTTT; CDR3aa: CASSLDRRNEKLFF
v_gene: TRBV2; d_gene: -; abundance: few; j_gene: TRBJ1-3; CDR3nt: TGTGCCAGCACCCCGACGGGAAATGGAAACACCATATATTTT; CDR3aa: CASTPTGNGNTIYF
v_gene: TRBV19; d_gene: -; abundance: -; j_gene: TRBJ2-7; CDR3nt: TGTGCCAGTAGTATGCAGTCGGGGGGCCGCTACGAGCAGTACTTC; CDR3aa: CASSMQSGGRYEQYF
v_gene: TRBV19; d_gene: -; abundance: -; j_gene: TRBJ2-5; CDR3nt: TGTGCCAGTAGTATTTGGCCGGGACTGCAAGAGACCCAGTACTTC; CDR3aa: CASSIWPGLQETQYF
v_gene: TRBV6-5; d_gene: TRBD1; abundance: -; j_gene: TRBJ2-2; CDR3nt: TGTGCCAGCACCCGACAGGGGAGCGGGGAGCTGTTTTTT; CDR3aa: CASTRQGSGELFF
v_gene: TRBV5-4; d_gene: -; abundance: -; j_gene: TRBJ2-3; CDR3nt: TGTGCCAGCAGCTTTCTATCCCTTGGTACAGATACGCAGTATTTT; CDR3aa: CASSFLSLGTDTQYF
v_gene: TRBV20-1; d_gene: -; abundance: -; j_gene: TRBJ2-1; CDR3nt: TGCAGTGCTAGTACCTACCAGGGGAGCTCCTACAATGAGCAGTTCTTC; CDR3aa: CSASTYQGSSYNEQFF
v_gene: TRBV10-3; d_gene: -; abundance: -; j_gene: TRBJ2-7; CDR3nt: TGTGCCATCAGTGACCGGACTGACTCCTACGAGCAGTACTTC; CDR3aa: CAISDRTDSYEQYF
v_gene: TRBV4-1; d_gene: TRBD1; abundance: -; j_gene: TRBJ1-4; CDR3nt: TGCGCCAGCAGCCAAGAAAGGAGATTCGGGCGGACAGGGGATGAAAAACTGTTTTTT; CDR3aa: CASSQERRFGRTGDEKLFF
v_gene: TRBV3-1/TRBV3-2; d_gene: -; abundance: -; j_gene: TRBJ2-1; CDR3nt: TGTGCCAGCAGCCTTGAGGGACATTATTACAATGAGCAGTTCTTC; CDR3aa: CASSLEGHYYNEQFF
v_gene: TRBV28; d_gene: -; abundance: -; j_gene: TRBJ2-7; CDR3nt: TGTGCCAGCAGTAGCCAGGTGTCCTACGAGCAGTACTTC; CDR3aa: CASSSQVSYEQYF
v_gene: TRBV6-1; d_gene: -; abundance: few; j_gene: TRBJ1-5; CDR3nt: TGTGCCAGCAGTGCGGAGGGACTGGGGGGCAATCAGCCCCAGCATTTT; CDR3aa: CASSAEGLGGNQPQHF
v_gene: TRBV5-6; d_gene: TRBD1; abundance: -; j_gene: TRBJ1-6; CDR3nt: TGTGCCAGCAGCCTAAACGACAGGGAATCACCCCTCCACTTT; CDR3aa: CASSLNDRESPLHF
v_gene: TRBV6-5; d_gene: -; abundance: -; j_gene: TRBJ1-1; CDR3nt: TGTGCCAGCAGTTACAACGGGGACACTGAAGCTTTCTTT; CDR3aa: CASSYNGDTEAFF
v_gene: TRBV12-3/TRBV12-4; d_gene: -; abundance: -; j_gene: TRBJ2-2; CDR3nt: TGTGCCAGCAGTTTGAGGCTCACCGGGGAGCTGTTTTTT; CDR3aa: CASSLRLTGELFF
v_gene: TRBV28; d_gene: TRBD2; abundance: -; j_gene: TRBJ2-1; CDR3nt: TGTGCCAGCAGGCCCGGGGTAGCGGGTTCCGTTCAGTTCTTC; CDR3aa: CASRPGVAGSVQFF
v_gene: TRBV5-1; d_gene: TRBD2; abundance: -; j_gene: TRBJ2-7; CDR3nt: TGCGCCAGCAGCTTGACCGGGACTAGCGGGACGTACGAGCAGTACTTC; CDR3aa: CASSLTGTSGTYEQYF
v_gene: TRBV7-2; d_gene: -; abundance: -; j_gene: TRBJ1-3; CDR3nt: TGTGCCAGCAGCTCAGGGAGGGAGAGCTCTGGAAACACCATATATTTT; CDR3aa: CASSSGRESSGNTIYF
v_gene: TRBV11-2; d_gene: -; abundance: -; j_gene: TRBJ1-2; CDR3nt: TGTGCCAGCAGCTTAGATGGGGGGTTATATGGCTACACCTTC; CDR3aa: CASSLDGGLYGYTF
v_gene: TRBV5-1; d_gene: -; abundance: -; j_gene: TRBJ2-5; CDR3nt: TGCGCCAGCAGCTTGTGGGGCGGACAAGAGACCCAGTACTTC; CDR3aa: CASSLWGGQETQYF
v_gene: TRBV4-1; d_gene: -; abundance: -; j_gene: TRBJ2-3; CDR3nt: TGCGCCAGCAGCCAAGACCCGGGACTCGACATCACAGATACGCAGTATTTT; CDR3aa: CASSQDPGLDITDTQYF
v_gene: TRBV4-3; d_gene: -; abundance: few; j_gene: TRBJ1-3; CDR3nt: TGCGCCAGCAGCCAAGATGGGGGGATCTCTGGAAACACCATATATTTT; CDR3aa: CASSQDGGISGNTIYF
v_gene: TRBV28; d_gene: -; abundance: -; j_gene: TRBJ1-4; CDR3nt: TGTGCCAGCAGAATCTCAGGGGCAACTAATGAAAAACTGTTTTTT; CDR3aa: CASRISGATNEKLFF